This T cell receptor (beta chain) was recovered during a study of T cell clonality in common variable immunodeficiency. Overall study findings and caveats: In common variable immunodeficiency, TCR beta chains reportedly carried fewer deletions and N-nucleotide insertions. Compared with controls, CVID subjects had fewer shared TCRbeta clones. TCRbeta clonality was increased in CVID versus healthy controls.

With 1 base removed from V and 7 bases from J, the gap between germline ends came to 13 bases. CDR1 is SGHVS and CDR2 is FQNEAQ in the germline V gene. This CDR3 region has 14 residues. Here immunoSEQ multiplex PCR was the method, and the copy in TCRdb shows in-frame clones only, minus some. This sample comprises over 55,000 clones, none seen once only. This clone came up many times. Antigen specificity is unknown. The read is 3 residues too short to cover the CDR3 end, so that end is filled in from the germline J gene. The sequencing input was peripheral blood mononuclear cells. This sequence originates from a person aged 18 to 69 in good health. The chain links TRBV7-8 to TRBJ1-2; tentatively, D is TRBD1 (5 bases). The CDR3 bases that were read are TGTGCCAGCAGCTTAGGTCCCTCAGGGTCTGGC. Amino acid sequence: CASSLGPSGSG. The complete CDR3 reads CASSLGPSGSGYTF.